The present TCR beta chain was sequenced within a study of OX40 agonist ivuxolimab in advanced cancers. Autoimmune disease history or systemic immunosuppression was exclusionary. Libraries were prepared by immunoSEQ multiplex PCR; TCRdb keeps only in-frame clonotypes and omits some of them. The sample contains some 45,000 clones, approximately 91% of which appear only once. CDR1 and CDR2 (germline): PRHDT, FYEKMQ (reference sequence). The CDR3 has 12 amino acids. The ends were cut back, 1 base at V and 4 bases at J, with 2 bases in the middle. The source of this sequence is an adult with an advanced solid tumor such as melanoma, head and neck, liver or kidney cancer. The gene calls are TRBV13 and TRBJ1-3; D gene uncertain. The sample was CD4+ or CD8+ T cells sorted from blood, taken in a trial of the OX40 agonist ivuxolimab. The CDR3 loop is CASSLEGNTIYF. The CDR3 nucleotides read TGTGCCAGCAGCTTAGAAGGAAACACCATATATTTT.